What follows are 18 T cell receptor beta chains derived from one specimen sequenced in a study of shared clonotypes between healthy human individuals. Profiled with immunoSEQ multiplex PCR; TCRdb holds only in-frame clones, not every one. Of about 1 million clones in the sample, roughly 80% were seen once. The sequencing sample was made of memory CD4+ T cells sorted from blood. Subset described: CD45RA-negative fraction. The receptor source for this set is a man between 18 and 35 years old in good health.

Regarding this clone: Other DNA sequences in this sample translate to the same CDR3. The chain combines TRBV2 with TRBJ1-6; a possible D gene is TRBD1 (6 bases). V was trimmed by 2 bases and J by 9 bases, leaving 8 bases between them. This CDR3 spans 13 amino acids. The germline gives CDR1 SNHLY, CDR2 FYNNEI. CDR3 loop: CASSETRGSPLHF. CDR3 nucleotides: TGTGCCAGCAGTGAAACCAGGGGTTCACCCCTCCACTTT.

The gene calls are TRBV11-2 and TRBJ2-7; 7 nucleotides line up with TRBD2. V lost 8 bases and J lost 6; bases outside the gene matches: 13. Per the germline V gene, CDR1 is SGHAT and CDR2 is FQNNGV. The CDR3 has 14 amino acids. The DNA of the CDR3 is TGTGCCAGCGCTACGGAAGCGGGGTTACGCGAGCAGTACTTC. It specifies CASATEAGLREQYF. The whole variable domain, filled in from reference TRBV11-2 and TRBJ2-7, reads EAGVAQSPRYKIIEKRQSVAFWCNPISGHATLYWYQQILGQGPKLLIQFQNNGVVDDSQLPKDRFSAERLKGVDSTLKIQPAKLEDSAVYLCASATEAGLREQYFGPGTRLTVT.

This clone was seen just once. CDR3 in DNA: TGTGCCAGCAGAACAGGGTTTTTCCCGAACACTGAAGCTTTCTTT. Translation gives CASRTGFFPNTEAFF. This chain connects TRBV27 to TRBJ1-1; the D gene is possibly TRBD1 (6 bases). The germline CDR1 and CDR2 sequences are MNHEY and SMNVEV (reference sequence). V lost 6 bases to trimming and J lost 1 base, with 15 bases between them. This CDR3 has 15 residues.

As concerns this clone: A far larger clone lies a single base away; this is likely a read error. This chain joins TRBV28 and TRBJ2-6; D might be TRBD1 or TRBD2, each matching 5 bases. Trimming cost V 7 bases and J 2 bases, with 6 bases left between them. Germline CDR1 and CDR2: MDHEN and SYDVKM. This CDR3 spans 13 amino acids. CDR3 sequence (DNA): TGTGCCAGCACGGGGCCTGGGGCCAACGTCCTGACTTTC. Translation gives CASTGPGANVLTF.

With respect to this clone: One base away lies a much larger clone, so this may be a sequencing read error. The same CDR3 is also encoded by other DNA sequences in this sample. The chain carries TRBV5-1 and TRBJ2-1; TRBD2 is a possible D gene (5 bases). The CDR3 totals 16 residues. In germline, CDR1 is SGHRS, CDR2 YFSETQ. V was pared by 6 bases and J by 0 bases, with 16 bases between. The CDR3 nucleotides are TGCGCCAGCAAGGCCGCCGGAACTAGCTCCTACAATGAGCAGTTCTTC. Translation gives CASKAAGTSSYNEQFF.

The gene calls are TRBV5-1 and TRBJ1-4; D is perhaps TRBD1 (6 bases). The CDR3 is 16 residues long. V gave up 4 bases and J gave up 3 bases, with 16 bases separating them. Germline CDR1 is SGHRS and CDR2 is YFSETQ. The CDR3 is CASSPNVQGANEKLFF. DNA of the CDR3: TGCGCCAGCAGCCCGAATGTACAGGGAGCTAATGAAAAACTGTTTTTT.

The V call is TRBV5-8, the J call TRBJ1-4; 7 nucleotides match TRBD1. J was trimmed by 4 bases and V by 3 bases; bases with no gene match: 12. The CDR3 contains 17 residues. CDR1 SGHTS and CDR2 YDEGEE come from the germline V gene. The CDR3 sequence is CASSSDRAHSFNEKLFF. CDR3 bases: TGTGCCAGCAGCTCCGACAGGGCGCACTCCTTTAATGAAAAACTGTTTTTT.

The chain uses TRBV10-2 and TRBJ1-5, with D perhaps TRBD1 (6 bases). V was trimmed by 5 bases and J by 5 bases, leaving 13 bases between them. The CDR3 sequence is 14 residues long. Per the germline V gene, CDR1 is WSHSY and CDR2 is SAAADI. The chain's CDR3 is CASSPGVEHQPQHF. The CDR3 nucleotides read TGCGCCAGCAGTCCAGGGGTAGAGCATCAGCCCCAGCATTTT.

J is TRBJ2-7 and V is TRBV4-1; 7 bases are shared with TRBD2. There are 15 residues in the CDR3. Germline V gives CDR1 MGHRA, CDR2 YSYEKL. J was trimmed by 0 bases and V by 2 bases; bases with no gene match: 4. The CDR3 DNA sequence: TGCGCCAGCAGCCAATCCCGGGGGGTCTCCTACGAGCAGTACTTC. Translated, it gives CASSQSRGVSYEQYF.

This chain links TRBV5-1 with TRBJ2-1, with D uncertain. The CDR3 sequence is 16 residues long. Germline CDR1 and CDR2: SGHRS and YFSETQ. V gave up 0 bases and J gave up 3 bases, with 13 bases separating them. CDR3 DNA sequence: TGCGCCAGCAGCTTGGAAAGATCCAGTTTCTACAATGAGCAGTTCTTC. Encoded protein: CASSLERSSFYNEQFF.

The chain recombines TRBV30 with TRBJ1-6; a possible D gene is TRBD1 (5 bases). The CDR3 totals 13 residues. V lost 4 bases and J lost 10, with 14 bases in between. Germline V lookup: CDR1 GTSNPN, CDR2 SVGIG (reference sequence). The CDR3 bases are TGTGCCTGGAAACAGGCGGGCTACTCACCCCTCCACTTT. Translation gives CAWKQAGYSPLHF.

A few counts support this clone. J is TRBJ2-5 and V is TRBV18, with D perhaps matching TRBD1 (7 bases). Near its end, the DNA agrees better with TRBJ2-7, so the J call may be wrong. Germline lookup yields CDR1 KGHSH and CDR2 LQKENI. The CDR3 has 15 amino acids. In DNA, the CDR3 is TGTGCCAGCTCACCACCGTCAGGGGGGCTGAACGAGCAGTACTTC. Translation gives CASSPPSGGLNEQYF.

This clone came up a few times. The chain couples TRBV2 to TRBJ2-5; 10 bases are shared with TRBD2. The germline CDR1 and CDR2 sequences are SNHLY and FYNNEI. Losses at the gene ends were 7 bases for V and 5 bases for J; bases not matched to a gene: 7. The CDR3 loop spans 14 amino acids. CDR3 nucleotide sequence: TGTGCCAGCAAGTTTCTAGCGGGAGCGGAGACCCAGTACTTC. Its translation: CASKFLAGAETQYF.

This clone turned up a few times. Other DNA sequences of this sample code for an identical CDR3. The V gene is TRBV5-1, the J gene TRBJ2-3; unclear D gene. The CDR3 extends over 14 amino acids. Germline V lookup: CDR1 SGHRS, CDR2 YFSETQ. Trimming shortened V by 0 bases and J by 0 bases, and 5 bases separated the two germline ends. The CDR3 protein is CASSLVGSTDTQYF. CDR3 DNA sequence: TGCGCCAGCAGCTTGGTTGGTAGCACAGATACGCAGTATTTT.

The chain combines TRBV10-3 with TRBJ1-1; D unclear. V gave up 4 bases and J gave up 1 base, with 7 bases separating them. CDR3 size: 13 residues. The germline CDR1 and CDR2 sequences are ENHRY and SYGVKD. In nucleotides, the CDR3 is TGTGCCATCAGTGTTGAACAGAACACTGAAGCTTTCTTT. Protein product: CAISVEQNTEAFF.

This clone was counted between two and nine times. V gene TRBV28 combines with J gene TRBJ2-7; a weak D match, TRBD2 (6 bases). The CDR3 runs 13 residues. Trimming left V 8 bases short and J 2 bases short, with 13 bases between. Germline CDR1 MDHEN, CDR2 SYDVKM. CDR3 sequence reads: CASEAGGTYEQYF. CDR3 nucleotide sequence: TGTGCCAGCGAGGCGGGCGGGACCTACGAGCAGTACTTC.

The V call is TRBV28, the J call TRBJ1-6; TRBD1 matches 8 bases. CDR3 length: 15 residues. V was pared by 6 bases and J by 6 bases, with 7 bases of the junction left unmatched. Germline values: CDR1 MDHEN, CDR2 SYDVKM. CDR3 bases: TGTGCCAGCAGCTTCCGGGACAGGCCTAATTCACCCCTCCACTTT. Amino acid sequence: CASSFRDRPNSPLHF.

The chain couples TRBV11-3 to TRBJ2-1; D could derive from TRBD1 or TRBD2 (6 bases each). Between the trimmed V and J ends, which lost 0 bases and 6 bases, there was a span of 15 bases. Germline V gene data show CDR1 as SGHNT and CDR2 as YENEEA. This CDR3 contains 16 residues. CDR3 in amino acids: CASSLESVGGGNEQFF. CDR3 DNA sequence: TGTGCCAGCAGCTTAGAGTCGGTAGGAGGGGGCAATGAGCAGTTCTTC.